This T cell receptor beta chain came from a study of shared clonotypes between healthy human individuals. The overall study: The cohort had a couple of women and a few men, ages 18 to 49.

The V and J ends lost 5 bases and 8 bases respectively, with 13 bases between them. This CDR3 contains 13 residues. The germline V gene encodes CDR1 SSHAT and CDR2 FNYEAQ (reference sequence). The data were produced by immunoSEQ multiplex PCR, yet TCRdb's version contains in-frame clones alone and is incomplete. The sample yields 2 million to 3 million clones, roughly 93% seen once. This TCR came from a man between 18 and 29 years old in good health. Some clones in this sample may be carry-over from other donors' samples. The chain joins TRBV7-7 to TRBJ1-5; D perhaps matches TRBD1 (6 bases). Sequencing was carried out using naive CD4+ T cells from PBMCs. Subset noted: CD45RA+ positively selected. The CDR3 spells CASSPRRGEPQHF. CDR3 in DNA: TGTGCCAGCAGCCCCCGCAGGGGTGAGCCCCAGCATTTT.